This is a list of T cell receptor beta chains from one sample in a study of cytotoxic CD8 clonotypes in ibrutinib-treated CLL. Method: immunoSEQ multiplex PCR; TCRdb's copy keeps in-frame clones and lacks some. Of about 150,000 clones detected, roughly three quarters appear once; the ten largest clones hold just over 5%. The sequences come from PBMCs, collected after 24 months of ibrutinib treatment. The receptors originated from a human donor with chronic lymphocytic leukemia. Each CDR3 is given with its conserved first and last residue. A D gene is named only where the DNA matches it firmly. The listing skips clone size in some rows; elsewhere it reads once, few, many or a size class.

size: once
V: TRBV6-6
D: TRBD2
J: TRBJ2-7
CDR3: CASSPGGRASEQYF
DNA: TGTGCCAGCAGCCCCGGGGGGAGGGCTTCCGAGCAGTACTTC

size: NA
V: TRBV9
D: NA
J: TRBJ1-5
CDR3: CASSVGSNQPQHF
DNA: TGTGCCAGCAGCGTAGGTAGCAATCAGCCCCAGCATTTT

size: few
V: TRBV4-2
D: NA
J: TRBJ1-4
CDR3: CASHSPAGGEKLFF
DNA: TGTGCCAGCCACAGCCCCGCCGGGGGTGAAAAACTGTTTTTT

size: NA
V: TRBV6-6
D: TRBD1
J: TRBJ2-7
CDR3: CASSSTGARSSYEQYF
DNA: TGTGCCAGCAGTTCCACAGGGGCCAGGAGCTCCTACGAGCAGTACTTC

size: NA
V: TRBV4-3
D: TRBD1
J: TRBJ1-2
CDR3: CASSQEETGNYGYTF
DNA: TGCGCCAGCAGCCAAGAGGAGACAGGGAACTATGGCTACACCTTC

size: NA
V: TRBV7-2
D: TRBD2
J: TRBJ2-5
CDR3: CASRGRAIGQRTQETQYF
DNA: TGTGCCAGCCGGGGGAGGGCCATAGGCCAGAGGACCCAAGAGACCCAGTACTTC

size: NA
V: TRBV29-1
D: TRBD1
J: TRBJ2-7
CDR3: CSVSTGGTVYEQYF
DNA: TGCAGCGTCTCCACAGGGGGCACGGTTTACGAGCAGTACTTC

size: NA
V: TRBV13
D: NA
J: TRBJ2-2
CDR3: CASSSGPNTGELFF
DNA: TGTGCCAGCAGCTCGGGACCGAACACCGGGGAGCTGTTTTTT

size: NA
V: TRBV28
D: NA
J: TRBJ1-2
CDR3: CASSWGAYGYTF
DNA: TGTGCCAGCAGTTGGGGGGCTTATGGCTACACCTTC

size: NA
V: TRBV7-3
D: NA
J: TRBJ1-6
CDR3: CASSLMGPGDNSPLHF
DNA: TGTGCCAGCAGCTTAATGGGGCCTGGGGATAATTCACCCCTCCACTTT

size: NA
V: TRBV7-2
D: TRBD2
J: TRBJ2-5
CDR3: CASSPGLAGETQYF
DNA: TGTGCCAGCAGCCCAGGACTAGCGGGAGAGACCCAGTACTTC

size: NA
V: TRBV7-2
D: NA
J: TRBJ2-3
CDR3: CASSPPRYTDTQYF
DNA: TGTGCCAGCAGCCCCCCCAGGTACACAGATACGCAGTATTTT

size: NA
V: TRBV9
D: TRBD1
J: TRBJ1-4
CDR3: CASSADRQGVEKLFF
DNA: TGTGCCAGCAGCGCGGATCGACAGGGGGTTGAAAAACTGTTTTTT

size: once
V: TRBV6-5
D: NA
J: TRBJ1-5
CDR3: CASSYSKNQPQHF
DNA: TGTGCCAGCAGTTATTCCAAGAATCAGCCCCAGCATTTT

size: NA
V: TRBV7-9
D: NA
J: TRBJ2-7
CDR3: CASSSGHYEQYF
DNA: TGTGCCAGCAGCTCTGGACACTACGAGCAGTACTTC

size: NA
V: TRBV2
D: NA
J: TRBJ2-7
CDR3: CASGPGPYEQYF
DNA: TGTGCCAGTGGCCCGGGGCCCTACGAGCAGTACTTC

size: few
V: TRBV2
D: NA
J: TRBJ2-5
CDR3: CASGQETQYF
DNA: TGTGCTAGCGGACAAGAGACCCAGTACTTC

size: NA
V: TRBV18
D: NA
J: TRBJ2-2
CDR3: CASSLGDGGRELFF
DNA: TGTGCCAGCTCATTGGGGGACGGAGGTCGGGAGCTGTTTTTT

size: NA
V: TRBV9
D: NA
J: TRBJ1-4
CDR3: CASSVSGTNEKLFF
DNA: TGTGCCAGCAGCGTCTCGGGCACTAATGAAAAACTGTTTTTT

size: NA
V: TRBV6-1
D: NA
J: TRBJ2-2
CDR3: CASGEHTGELFF
DNA: TGTGCCTCGGGGGAGCACACCGGGGAGCTGTTTTTT

size: NA
V: TRBV10-3
D: TRBD2
J: TRBJ2-3
CDR3: CAISEVGGADTQYF
DNA: TGTGCCATCAGTGAGGTGGGGGGGGCAGATACGCAGTATTTT

size: NA
V: TRBV5-1
D: NA
J: TRBJ1-4
CDR3: CATAERAANEKLFF
DNA: TGCGCCACCGCCGAGCGGGCGGCTAATGAAAAACTGTTTTTT

size: NA
V: TRBV19
D: TRBD1
J: TRBJ2-1
CDR3: CASTDRQGYSYNEQFF
DNA: TGTGCCAGTACCGACCGACAGGGGTACTCCTACAATGAGCAGTTCTTC

size: NA
V: TRBV11-2
D: NA
J: TRBJ2-5
CDR3: CASSLGETQYF
DNA: TGTGCCAGCAGCCTGGGGGAGACCCAGTACTTC

size: NA
V: TRBV18
D: NA
J: TRBJ1-1
CDR3: CASSPPDTTGEAFF
DNA: TGTGCCAGCTCACCCCCTGACACCACGGGGGAAGCTTTCTTT

size: NA
V: TRBV28
D: NA
J: TRBJ1-2
CDR3: CASTGNYGYTF
DNA: TGTGCCAGCACAGGCAACTATGGCTACACCTTC

size: NA
V: TRBV6-6
D: NA
J: TRBJ2-3
CDR3: CASSSADTDTQYF
DNA: TGTGCCAGCAGTTCGGCGGACACAGATACGCAGTATTTT

size: NA
V: TRBV13
D: NA
J: TRBJ2-7
CDR3: CASTPGPTPSYEQYF
DNA: TGTGCCAGCACCCCAGGGCCCACGCCCTCCTACGAGCAGTACTTC

size: NA
V: TRBV7-8
D: NA
J: TRBJ2-1
CDR3: CASSSPAGGQLRVGSDNEQFF
DNA: TGTGCCAGCAGCTCACCCGCCGGGGGGCAGCTTCGGGTTGGGTCGGACAATGAGCAGTTCTTC

size: once
V: TRBV12-5
D: NA
J: TRBJ2-2
CDR3: CASGLGTGSGGELFF
DNA: TGTGCTAGTGGTTTGGGAACAGGGTCCGGCGGGGAGCTGTTTTTT